This TCR beta chain originates from a study of T cell repertoires in cytomegalovirus infection. TCRdb re-analysed the reads in MiXCR, keeping a single row per CDR3 protein. Among some 200,000 distinct CDR3 sequences, 8.5% to 10% were seen once, and the ten largest hold 4.6%. Trimming left V 3 bases short and J 6 bases short, with 8 bases between. CDR3 size: 12 residues. The germline gives CDR1 DFQATT, CDR2 SNEGSKA (reference sequence). This chain uses TRBV20-1 with TRBJ2-2; D is uncertain. The source material was PBMCs. The clonotype comes from a human donor in good health (CMV status not recorded). Some clones in this sample may be carry-over from other donors' samples. For the CDR3, the DNA is TGCAGTGCTAGGTCGAGTTCCGGGGAGCTGTTTTTT. It encodes CSARSSSGELFF.